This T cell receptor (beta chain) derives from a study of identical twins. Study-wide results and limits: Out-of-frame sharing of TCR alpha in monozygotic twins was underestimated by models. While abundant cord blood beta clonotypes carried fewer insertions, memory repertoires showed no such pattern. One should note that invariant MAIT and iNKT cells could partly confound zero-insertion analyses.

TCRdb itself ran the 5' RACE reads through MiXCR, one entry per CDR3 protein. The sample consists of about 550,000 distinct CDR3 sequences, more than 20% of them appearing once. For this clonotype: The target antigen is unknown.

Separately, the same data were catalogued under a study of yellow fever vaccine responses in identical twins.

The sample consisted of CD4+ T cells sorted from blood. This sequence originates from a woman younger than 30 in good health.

CDR3: CATSDGDRVGGTQYF. CDR3 sequence (DNA): TGTGCCACCAGTGATGGGGACAGGGTAGGAGGGACCCAGTACTTC. The chain carries TRBV24-1 and TRBJ2-5; 9 nucleotides align to TRBD1. With V trimmed by 3 bases and J by 7 bases, 8 bases remained unmatched. Germline CDR1 KGHDR, CDR2 SFDVKD. The length of the CDR3 is 15 residues.